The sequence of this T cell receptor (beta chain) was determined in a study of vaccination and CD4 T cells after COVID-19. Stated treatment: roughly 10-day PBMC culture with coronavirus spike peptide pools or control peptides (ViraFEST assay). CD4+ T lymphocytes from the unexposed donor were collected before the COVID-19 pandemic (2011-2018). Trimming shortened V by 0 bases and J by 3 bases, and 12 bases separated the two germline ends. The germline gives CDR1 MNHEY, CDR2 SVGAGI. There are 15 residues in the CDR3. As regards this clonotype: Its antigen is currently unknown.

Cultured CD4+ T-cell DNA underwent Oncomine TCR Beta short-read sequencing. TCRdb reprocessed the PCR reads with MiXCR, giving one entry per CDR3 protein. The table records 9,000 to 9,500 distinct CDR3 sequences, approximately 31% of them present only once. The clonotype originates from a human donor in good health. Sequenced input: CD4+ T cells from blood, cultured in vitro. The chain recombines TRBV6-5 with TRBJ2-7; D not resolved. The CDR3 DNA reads TGTGCCAGCAGTTACTCGGAAATTCCAGTCTACGAGCAGTACTTC. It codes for CASSYSEIPVYEQYF.